The rows below give T cell receptor beta chains drawn from one sample of a study of OX40 agonist ivuxolimab in advanced cancers. The repertoire was sequenced with immunoSEQ multiplex PCR; TCRdb's copy has only in-frame clones and lacks some. The sample yields over 50,000 clones, around four fifths seen once. The sequenced sample was CD4+ or CD8+ T cells sorted from blood, obtained in a trial of the OX40 agonist ivuxolimab. The receptors derive from an adult with an advanced solid tumor such as melanoma, head and neck, liver or kidney cancer. The CDR3 runs from the conserved cysteine through the conserved F or W. D genes are given only for firm matches. The size of a clone is reported for some rows only, either as once, few or many, or as a class for expanded clones.

size | J | D | V | DNA | CDR3
. | TRBJ2-7 | TRBD2 | TRBV6-1 | TGTGCCAGCCACCGGGGGGGTTTTGACTCCTACGAGCAGTACTTC | CASHRGGFDSYEQYF
. | TRBJ2-7 | TRBD2 | TRBV18 | TGTGCCAGCTCATTACGGACTAGCTCCTACGAGCAGTACTTC | CASSLRTSSYEQYF
. | TRBJ2-7 | . | TRBV15 | TGTGCCACCAGCAGAGCCGACAGGTGGCGACCGTACGAGCAGTACTTC | CATSRADRWRPYEQYF
. | TRBJ1-2 | TRBD1 | TRBV10-3 | TGTGCCATCAGCGCAGAAAGACAGGGAACTAACTATGGCTACACCTTC | CAISAERQGTNYGYTF
. | TRBJ2-7 | . | TRBV19 | TGTGCCAGTAGTATGACACTGTACTCCTACGAGCAGTACTTC | CASSMTLYSYEQYF
. | TRBJ2-3 | TRBD2 | TRBV9 | TGTGCCAGCAGCCCGAGCGGGGGGGACACAGATACGCAGTATTTT | CASSPSGGDTDTQYF
. | TRBJ2-5 | TRBD2 | TRBV7-2 | TGTGCCAGCAGCCCAGCGGGGGAGCAAGAGACCCAGTACTTC | CASSPAGEQETQYF
. | TRBJ1-5 | . | TRBV5-1 | TGCGCCAGCAGCTCATCGGGGAGTCAGCCCCAGCATTTT | CASSSSGSQPQHF
once | TRBJ2-1 | . | TRBV6-6 | TGTGCCAGCAGTTCCGGGAACAATGAGCAGTTCTTC | CASSSGNNEQFF
. | TRBJ2-7 | . | TRBV4-1 | TGCGCCAGCAGCCATCGGGCAGGTTTAGCCGAGCAGTACTTC | CASSHRAGLAEQYF
. | TRBJ2-5 | TRBD1 | TRBV2 | TGTGCCAGCAGTACGGGACAGGGGACGGGCCAAGAGACCCAGTACTTC | CASSTGQGTGQETQYF
. | TRBJ1-5 | TRBD1 | TRBV5-6 | TGTGCCAGCAGCAAGGGACAGGGGAGCAATCAGCCCCAGCATTTT | CASSKGQGSNQPQHF
. | TRBJ2-3 | . | TRBV10-2 | TGCGCCAGCCTCCGTACCCTACAGGGTTCCCGGTGGGGAACAGATACGCAGTATTTT | CASLRTLQGSRWGTDTQYF
. | TRBJ1-1 | . | TRBV28 | TGTGCCAGCAGTTTTGTGGGGTTTCGAACTGAAGCTTTCTTT | CASSFVGFRTEAFF
few | TRBJ1-5 | . | TRBV19 | TGTGCCAGTAGTTATGCGGACGGAGTCAATCAGCCCCAGCATTTT | CASSYADGVNQPQHF
. | TRBJ1-1 | . | TRBV11-3 | TGTGCCAGCAGTTCTGGGGCAGGAGAAGCTTTCTTT | CASSSGAGEAFF
. | TRBJ2-7 | TRBD2 | TRBV5-1 | TGCGCCAGCAGCTTGGTGGCTAGCGGGAGAGGCGAGCAGTACTTC | CASSLVASGRGEQYF
once | TRBJ2-3 | TRBD2 | TRBV19 | TGTGCCAGCCATAGCGGGGGGTCAGGGGATACGCAGTATTTT | CASHSGGSGDTQYF
. | TRBJ1-5 | . | TRBV6-1 | TGTGCCAGCAGTGGTTTATTGGGGGCGCGTCAGCCCCAGCATTTT | CASSGLLGARQPQHF
. | TRBJ2-7 | TRBD2 | TRBV28 | TGTGCCAGCAGTTCCGCCGGACTAGCGGGATCCTACGAGCAGTACTTC | CASSSAGLAGSYEQYF
. | TRBJ2-3 | . | TRBV19 | TGTGCCAGTAGTATGTCCAGGGAAGATACGCAGTATTTT | CASSMSREDTQYF
. | TRBJ1-3 | . | TRBV6-5 | TGTGCCAGCAGTTACGGGGCGCCGACCTCTGGAAACACCATATATTTT | CASSYGAPTSGNTIYF
. | TRBJ2-1 | . | TRBV6-4 | TGTGCCAGCAGTGACTCTAATGCAGGGGGGTACAATGAGCAGTTCTTC | CASSDSNAGGYNEQFF
few | TRBJ1-5 | TRBD1 | TRBV15 | TGTGCCACCAGCAGCCGACGCAGCGGGACAGTAAATCAGCCCCAGCATTTT | CATSSRRSGTVNQPQHF
few | TRBJ2-2 | TRBD2 | TRBV4-1 | TGCGCCAGCAGCCCCTATGGACTAGCGGGAGGAGGGGGGGAGCTGTTTTTT | CASSPYGLAGGGGELFF
. | TRBJ1-4 | TRBD1 | TRBV28 | TGTGCCAGCAGTTTAGACAGGGACGAAAAACTGTTTTTT | CASSLDRDEKLFF
. | TRBJ2-3 | . | TRBV5-6 | TGTGCCAGCAGCTTGTTGCGGGCCACCATAGATACGCAGTATTTT | CASSLLRATIDTQYF